Included here is one T cell receptor (beta chain) sequence, with context. The target of this receptor is not known. No base-level quality is on record; no much larger clone is a single base apart. The instrument was an Illumina HiSeq 2500. TCR beta libraries were prepared by quantitative 5'-RACE with molecular barcodes. From the authors' description of their analysis: A new computational method, built on a probabilistic model of VDJ rearrangement, was used to identify disease-linked TCR variants. TCRdb reprocessing: public reads trimmed at Q25 with fastp, clones called with MiXCR, in-frame beta chains kept. A single entry per CDR3 protein holds the most common genes and DNA from its merged rows. The V and J calls reflect TCRdb's pipeline rather than the authors' work. Within this sample are about 220,000 distinct CDR3 sequences, with just under 7.5% of them counted one time only. The ten largest clones add up to 11% to 15% of the sample.

The data belong to a study of CD8 T cells in ankylosing spondylitis (dated by TCRdb to 2016 to 2017). As for the study more broadly: T cell receptor beta repertoires were profiled in healthy donors and ankylosing spondylitis patients so that disease-linked TCR variants could be found. Samples of peripheral blood were taken, and for ankylosing spondylitis patients, synovial fluid was collected as well. The whole study cohort included over 85 healthy donors and 20 to 30 ankylosing spondylitis patients. Overall study results and their limits: According to the report, matched synovial fluid samples from ankylosing spondylitis patients were significantly enriched for the disease-linked clones. Some motif variants had previously been reported in the synovial fluid and blood of reactive arthritis patients, which suggests shared mechanisms of disease initiation. A TCR beta motif of about eight highly homologous amino acid variants appeared characteristic of blood from ankylosing spondylitis patients. In peripheral blood, the disease-linked clones were found at relatively low frequencies and had a CD8+ phenotype.

CDR1 SGHTA and CDR2 FQGNSA are derived from the germline V gene. Trimming removed 5 bases from V and 2 bases from J; the gene matches leave 10 bases unexplained. The CDR3 contains 16 residues, cysteine and phenylalanine counted. Just CDR3 DNA is preserved here, 48 bases in frame from base 1. This TCR came from a male donor with ankylosing spondylitis. The chain is made from TRBV7-2 and TRBJ2-7, and 9 junctional nucleotides match TRBD1. The sequencing sample was made of blood, either unsorted or a sorted T cell fraction (not recorded which). Here is the DNA: TGTGCCAGCAGCACCACAGGGGGCATCCCCCCCTACGAGCAGTACTTC. Translated, it reads CASSTTGGIPPYEQYF. With all but the CDR3 taken from the reference TRBV7-2 and TRBJ2-7 genes, the full variable domain is: GAGVSQSPSNKVTEKGKDVELRCDPISGHTALYWYRQSLGQGLEFLIYFQGNSAPDKSGLPSDRFSAERTGGSVSTLTIQRTQQEDSAVYLCASSTTGGIPPYEQYFGPGTRLTVT.